This T cell receptor beta chain stems from a study of CD8+ T cells in alopecia areata. After isolation, RNA underwent reverse transcription to generate cDNA as the sequencing template. Method: immunoSEQ multiplex PCR; TCRdb's copy keeps in-frame clones and lacks some. Recorded here are 200,000 to 300,000 clones, none singletons. Concerning this clone itself: A much more abundant neighbour one base away suggests this may be a read error. Gene names refer to mouse genes. From the germline J gene comes the end of the CDR3, since the read stops 4 residues before it.

Sorting of pooled cutaneous lymph node cells was based on CD4, CD8alpha, NKG2D, NKG2ACE and other markers. Germline CDR1 is NNHNN and CDR2 is SYGAGS (reference sequence). V gave up 2 bases and J gave up 2 bases; unmatched junction bases: 0. The CDR3 totals 14 residues. This TCR came from a C3H/HeJ mouse with alopecia areata. For this strain, the MHC haplotype corresponds to H2-k. Sequenced sample: CD4+ T cells sorted from a lymph node. The gene calls are TRBV13-2 and TRBJ2-2, with 7 bases matching TRBD1. The sequenced CDR3 bases are TGTGCCAGCGGTGAGACAGGGAACACCGGG. Protein product: CASGETGNTG. From start to end, the CDR3 is CASGETGNTGQLYF.